Listed here are 21 T cell receptor beta chains from one sample, sequenced in a study of blood T cell repertoires in COVID-19. Here immunoSEQ multiplex PCR was the method, and the copy in TCRdb shows in-frame clones only, minus some. The data hold about 490,000 clones, with around 85% observed a single time. The sample taken for sequencing was peripheral blood. All receptors come from a human donor in a cohort sampled during active COVID-19.

The chain carries TRBV18 and TRBJ1-2; D possibly corresponds to TRBD1 (6 bases). CDR1 KGHSH and CDR2 LQKENI come from the germline V gene. V was shortened by 2 bases and J by 7 bases, with 8 bases between the two germline ends. The CDR3 is 12 residues long. CDR3 DNA: TGTGCCAGCTCACCAGCAGGGGTTGGCTACACCTTC. Protein sequence: CASSPAGVGYTF.

Regarding this clone: The same CDR3 also results from other DNA sequences found in this sample. The chain recombines TRBV19 with TRBJ1-6; D is possibly TRBD1 (5 bases). Germline CDR1 and CDR2: LNHDA and SQIVND (reference sequence). The CDR3 runs to 13 residues. The V gene lost 3 bases and the J gene lost 8 bases, with 8 bases spanning the gap. The CDR3 coding sequence is TGTGCCAGTAGTATCGGGGGTGATTCACCCCTCCACTTT. Protein: CASSIGGDSPLHF. Full variable domain (outside the CDR3, taken from reference TRBV19 and TRBJ1-6): DGGITQSPKYLFRKEGQNVTLSCEQNLNHDAMYWYRQDPGQGLRLIYYSQIVNDFQKGDIAEGYSVSREKKESFPLTVTSAQKNPTAFYLCASSIGGDSPLHFGNGTRLTVT.

This clone occurred a few times. The V and J genes are TRBV4-2 and TRBJ1-5; D gene uncertain. From germline, CDR1 is LGHNA and CDR2 YNFKEQ. CDR3 size: 13 residues. V lost 2 bases and J lost 6, with 8 bases in between. The CDR3 is CASSQQGSQPQHF. The CDR3 DNA is TGTGCCAGCAGCCAACAAGGGAGTCAGCCCCAGCATTTT.

The chain carries TRBV7-3 and TRBJ1-6; D uncertain. This CDR3 is 15 amino acids long. CDR1 and CDR2 from the germline V gene are SGHTA and FQGTGA. Trimming shortened V by 0 bases and J by 11 bases, and 14 bases separated the two germline ends. For the CDR3, the DNA is TGTGCCAGCAGCTTAACTCCCTCCTCAGGAACACCCCTCCACTTT. Encoded protein: CASSLTPSSGTPLHF. The variable domain in full, with the rest retrieved from reference TRBV7-3 and TRBJ1-6, is GAGVSQTPSNKVTEKGKYVELRCDPISGHTALYWYRQSLGQGPEFLIYFQGTGAADDSGLPNDRFFAVRPEGSVSTLKIQRTERGDSAVYLCASSLTPSSGTPLHFGNGTRLTVT.

V and J are TRBV27 and TRBJ2-7; tentative D call: TRBD2 (6 bases). Germline CDR1 is MNHEY and CDR2 is SMNVEV (reference sequence). The CDR3 sequence is 17 residues long. Trimming stripped 3 bases from V and 0 bases from J, with 18 bases between. Here the CDR3 DNA reads TGTGCCAGCAGTTTTGCGGGGCCTTCCCCTTTCTCCTACGAGCAGTACTTC. This translates into CASSFAGPSPFSYEQYF.

The J gene is TRBJ1-2, the V gene TRBV5-1; D remains unclear. There are 15 residues in the CDR3. CDR1 and CDR2 (germline): SGHRS, YFSETQ. V lost 1 base and J 4 bases, leaving 14 bases between the germline ends. The chain's CDR3 is CASSLSSPTSYGYTF. CDR3 DNA: TGCGCCAGCAGCTTGAGTTCCCCCACGAGCTATGGCTACACCTTC. The full variable domain, in which reference TRBV5-1 and TRBJ1-2 provide the parts outside the CDR3, is KAGVTQTPRYLIKTRGQQVTLSCSPISGHRSVSWYQQTPGQGLQFLFEYFSETQRNKGNFPGRFSGRQFSNSRSEMNVSTLELGDSALYLCASSLSSPTSYGYTFGSGTRLTVV.

J is TRBJ2-7 and V is TRBV3-1 (or the pseudogene TRBV3-2), with 9 bases fitting TRBD2. CDR3 length equals 14 residues. Germline values: CDR1 LGHDT, CDR2 YNNKEL (reference sequence). The ends lost 3 bases at V and 3 bases at J; junction bases unmatched: 3. The CDR3 region has the DNA TGTGCCAGCAGCCAGGTAGCGGGAGACTACGAGCAGTACTTC. Its translation: CASSQVAGDYEQYF.

This chain uses TRBV6-5 with TRBJ2-4; TRBD2 aligns across 7 bases. CDR1 is MNHEY and CDR2 is SVGAGI in the germline V gene. Trimming cost V 6 bases and J 6 bases; bases outside gene matches: 5. The CDR3 is 13 amino acids. CDR3 in DNA: TGTGCCAGCAGGGAGTCTAGCGGAAACATTCAGTACTTC. Amino acids: CASRESSGNIQYF.

The V and J genes are TRBV7-2 and TRBJ2-5; TRBD2 aligns across 7 bases. CDR1 is SGHTA, CDR2 FQGNSA, per germline. V lost 1 base and J lost 4; bases outside the gene matches: 18. This CDR3 comprises 19 residues. CDR3 in amino acids: CASSLERGAGVVSRETQYF. Written as DNA, the CDR3 is TGTGCCAGCAGCTTAGAAAGAGGGGCGGGAGTAGTTTCACGAGAGACCCAGTACTTC.

The chain couples TRBV5-4 to TRBJ1-2; TRBD1 is a possible D gene (5 bases). V gave up 5 bases and J gave up 6 bases, with 14 bases separating them. CDR1 and CDR2 (germline): SGHNT, YYREEE (reference sequence). CDR3 length: 13 amino acids. The CDR3 protein is CASSLPAGNGYTF. The CDR3 nucleotides read TGTGCCAGCAGTCTGCCGGCAGGGAATGGCTACACCTTC.

V usage is TRBV9 and J usage is TRBJ2-5; 9 nucleotides match TRBD2. This CDR3 is 16 amino acids long. Germline trimming cut 0 bases from V and 4 bases from J; bases unmatched to any gene: 7. Germline CDR1 is SGDLS and CDR2 is YYNGEE. Written as DNA, the CDR3 is TGTGCCAGCAGCGTAGCAGGCGGGAGGGCCGTAGAGACCCAGTACTTC. It yields the protein CASSVAGGRAVETQYF.

This chain uses TRBV6-6 with TRBJ2-5; 7 bases are a match to TRBD2. CDR1 is MNHNY, CDR2 SVGAGI, per germline (reference sequence). The V gene end was trimmed by 7 bases and the J gene end by 9 bases; junction bases not matched to a gene: 8. The CDR3 loop spans 12 amino acids. For the CDR3, the DNA is TGTGCCAGCACGGGGGGAGGGTGGGCCCAGTACTTC. Amino acids: CASTGGGWAQYF.

The V gene is TRBV7-9, the J gene TRBJ1-3; 7 bases fit TRBD1. From germline, CDR1 is SEHNR and CDR2 FQNEAQ (reference sequence). V dropped 5 bases and J dropped 2; count of bases not matched to a gene: 3. This CDR3 has 14 residues. The chain's CDR3 is CASSRGTAGNTIYF. CDR3 DNA: TGTGCCAGCAGCCGAGGGACAGCTGGAAACACCATATATTTT.

The V and J genes are TRBV6-6 and TRBJ1-1, with TRBD1 as a possible D gene (5 bases). The V end was cut by 0 bases, the J end by 5 bases, with 10 bases between. The CDR3 is made up of 14 amino acids. Germline loops: CDR1 MNHNY, CDR2 SVGAGI (reference sequence). The CDR3: CASSYSIRATEAFF. The CDR3 DNA reads TGTGCCAGCAGTTACTCGATCAGGGCGACTGAAGCTTTCTTT.

The V gene is TRBV5-4, the J gene TRBJ2-5, with 7 bases identical to TRBD1. Germline V gene sequence: CDR1 SGHNT, CDR2 YYREEE (reference sequence). This CDR3 is 17 amino acids long. Trimming cost V 7 bases and J 4 bases; bases outside gene matches: 19. The CDR3 spells CASASFGTATLGETQYF. The CDR3 DNA reads as TGTGCCAGCGCCAGCTTTGGGACAGCCACTCTGGGAGAGACCCAGTACTTC. Combining the CDR3 with reference TRBV5-4 and TRBJ2-5 gives the whole variable domain ETGVTQSPTHLIKTRGQQVTLRCSSQSGHNTVSWYQQALGQGPQFIFQYYREEENGRGNFPPRFSGLQFPNYSSELNVNALELDDSALYLCASASFGTATLGETQYFGPGTRLLVL.

The genes are TRBV27 and TRBJ2-1; the match to TRBD2 covers 7 bases. V shed 6 bases and J 5 bases; nucleotides not matched to a gene: 13. Germline V gives CDR1 MNHEY, CDR2 SMNVEV (reference sequence). The CDR3 runs 16 residues. The CDR3 spells CASSNQRDYRNNEQFF. In nucleotides, the CDR3 is TGTGCCAGCAGCAATCAGAGGGACTACCGAAACAATGAGCAGTTCTTC.

This rearrangement joins TRBV27 to TRBJ2-1; a weak D match, TRBD2 (6 bases). The germline V gene encodes CDR1 MNHEY and CDR2 SMNVEV (reference sequence). CDR3 length equals 15 residues. The V end was cut by 6 bases, the J end by 6 bases, with 18 bases between. The CDR3: CASSPGGWLGNEQFF. CDR3 sequence (DNA): TGTGCCAGCAGCCCTGGGGGGTGGCTGGGCAATGAGCAGTTCTTC.

This clone was observed a single time. The rearrangement joins TRBV29-1 to TRBJ1-2, with 7 bases aligning to TRBD1. Germline CDR1 reads SQVTM; CDR2 reads ANQGSEA. This CDR3 is 11 amino acids long. J was trimmed by 6 bases and V by 7 bases; bases with no gene match: 5. The DNA for the CDR3 is TGCAGCGGCGGACAGGACAATGGCTACACCTTC. It yields the protein CSGGQDNGYTF.

V usage is TRBV11-2 and J usage is TRBJ2-3, with 7 bases identical to TRBD2. The CDR3 loop spans 16 amino acids. V trimming: 1 base; J trimming: 1 base; junction bases outside the gene matches: 5. Germline V CDR1 and CDR2: SGHAT, FQNNGV. CDR3 coding DNA: TGTGCCAGCAGCTTAGGAGCGGGACGTGGCACAGATACGCAGTATTTT. Its translation: CASSLGAGRGTDTQYF. The full variable domain, in which reference TRBV11-2 and TRBJ2-3 provide the parts outside the CDR3, is EAGVAQSPRYKIIEKRQSVAFWCNPISGHATLYWYQQILGQGPKLLIQFQNNGVVDDSQLPKDRFSAERLKGVDSTLKIQPAKLEDSAVYLCASSLGAGRGTDTQYFGPGTRLTVL.

The chain recombines TRBV11-2 with TRBJ2-2; TRBD1 might be the D (5 bases). The CDR3 loop spans 18 amino acids. Trimming removed 1 base at V and 3 bases at J, with 18 bases between. Germline V gives CDR1 SGHAT, CDR2 FQNNGV. The CDR3 loop reads CASSLVAFDSRYTGELFF. The CDR3, as DNA: TGTGCCAGCAGCTTAGTAGCATTTGACAGCAGATACACCGGGGAGCTGTTTTTT.

This chain connects TRBV9 to TRBJ1-4; 11 positions agree with TRBD1. Per the germline V gene, CDR1 is SGDLS and CDR2 is YYNGEE. The CDR3 extends over 17 amino acids. Trimming cost V 0 bases and J 4 bases; bases outside gene matches: 5. The CDR3 reads CASSVGTGGGINEKLFF. Written as DNA, the CDR3 is TGTGCCAGCAGCGTAGGGACAGGGGGCGGCATTAATGAAAAACTGTTTTTT. Supplemented by reference TRBV9 and TRBJ1-4, the full variable domain reads DSGVTQTPKHLITATGQRVTLRCSPRSGDLSVYWYQQSLDQGLQFLIQYYNGEERAKGNILERFSAQQFPDLHSELNLSSLELGDSALYFCASSVGTGGGINEKLFFGSGTQLSVL.